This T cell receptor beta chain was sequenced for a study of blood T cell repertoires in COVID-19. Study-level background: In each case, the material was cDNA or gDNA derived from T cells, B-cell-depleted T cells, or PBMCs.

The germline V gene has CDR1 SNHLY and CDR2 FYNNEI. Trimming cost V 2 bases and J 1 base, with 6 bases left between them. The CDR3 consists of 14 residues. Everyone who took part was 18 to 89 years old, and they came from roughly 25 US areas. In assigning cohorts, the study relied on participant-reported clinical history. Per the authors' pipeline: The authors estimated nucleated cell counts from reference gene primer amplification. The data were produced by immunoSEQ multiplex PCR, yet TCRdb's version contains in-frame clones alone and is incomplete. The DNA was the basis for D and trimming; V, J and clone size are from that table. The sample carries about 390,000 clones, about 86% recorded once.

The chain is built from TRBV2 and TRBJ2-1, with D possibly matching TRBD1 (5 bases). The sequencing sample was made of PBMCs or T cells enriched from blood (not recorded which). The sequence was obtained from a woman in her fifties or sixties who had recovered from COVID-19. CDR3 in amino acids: CASSETGSYNEQFF. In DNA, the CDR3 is TGTGCCAGCAGTGAAACAGGTTCCTACAATGAGCAGTTCTTC. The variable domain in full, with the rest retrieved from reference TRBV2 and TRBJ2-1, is EPEVTQTPSHQVTQMGQEVILRCVPISNHLYFYWYRQILGQKVEFLVSFYNNEISEKSEIFDDQFSVERPDGSNFTLKIRSTKLEDSAMYFCASSETGSYNEQFFGPGTRLTVL.